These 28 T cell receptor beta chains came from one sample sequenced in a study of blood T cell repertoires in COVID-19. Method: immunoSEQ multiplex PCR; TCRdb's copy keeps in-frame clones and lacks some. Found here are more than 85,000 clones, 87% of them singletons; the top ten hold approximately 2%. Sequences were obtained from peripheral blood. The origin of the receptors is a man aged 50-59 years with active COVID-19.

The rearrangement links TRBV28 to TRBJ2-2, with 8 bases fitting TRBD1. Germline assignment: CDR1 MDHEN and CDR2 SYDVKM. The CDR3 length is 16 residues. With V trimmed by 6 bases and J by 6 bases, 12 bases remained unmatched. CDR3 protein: CASRDYWDRTPGELFF. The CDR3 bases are TGTGCCAGCAGGGACTATTGGGACAGGACACCCGGGGAGCTGTTTTTT.

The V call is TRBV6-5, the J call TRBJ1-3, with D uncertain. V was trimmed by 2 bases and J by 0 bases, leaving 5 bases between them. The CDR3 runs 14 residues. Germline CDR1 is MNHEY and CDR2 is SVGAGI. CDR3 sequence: CASSYGSSGNTIYF. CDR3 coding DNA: TGTGCCAGCAGTTACGGTAGCTCTGGAAACACCATATATTTT.

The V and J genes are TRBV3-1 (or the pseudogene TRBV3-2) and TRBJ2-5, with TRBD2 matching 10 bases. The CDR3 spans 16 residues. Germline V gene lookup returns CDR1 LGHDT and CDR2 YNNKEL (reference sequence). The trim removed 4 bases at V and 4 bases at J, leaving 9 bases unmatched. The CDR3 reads CASSPTERGGGETQYF. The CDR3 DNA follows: TGTGCCAGCAGCCCAACTGAGCGGGGGGGCGGAGAGACCCAGTACTTC.

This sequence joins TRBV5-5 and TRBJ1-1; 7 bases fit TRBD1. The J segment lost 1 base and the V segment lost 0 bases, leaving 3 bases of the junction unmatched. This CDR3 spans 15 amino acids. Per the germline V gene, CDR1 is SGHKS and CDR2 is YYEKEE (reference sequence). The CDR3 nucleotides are TGTGCCAGCAGCTTGGCGGGACAGACGAACACTGAAGCTTTCTTT. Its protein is CASSLAGQTNTEAFF.

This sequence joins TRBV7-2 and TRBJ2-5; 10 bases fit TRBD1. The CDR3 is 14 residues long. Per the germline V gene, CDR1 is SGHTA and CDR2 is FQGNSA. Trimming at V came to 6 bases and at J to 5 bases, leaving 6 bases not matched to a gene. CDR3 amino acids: CASSRQGAGETQYF. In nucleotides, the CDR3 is TGTGCCAGCAGTCGACAGGGGGCAGGGGAGACCCAGTACTTC.

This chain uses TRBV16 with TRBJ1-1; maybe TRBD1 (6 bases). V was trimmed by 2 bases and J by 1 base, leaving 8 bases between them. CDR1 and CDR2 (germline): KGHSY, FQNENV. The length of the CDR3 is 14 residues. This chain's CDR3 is CASSQQQGNTEAFF. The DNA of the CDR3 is TGTGCCAGCAGCCAACAACAGGGGAACACTGAAGCTTTCTTT.

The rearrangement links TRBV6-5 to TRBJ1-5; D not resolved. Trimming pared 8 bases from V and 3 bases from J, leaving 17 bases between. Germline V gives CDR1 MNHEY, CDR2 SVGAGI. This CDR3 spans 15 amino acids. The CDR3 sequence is CASCQQSGVNQPQHF. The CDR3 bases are TGTGCCAGCTGCCAGCAATCCGGGGTCAATCAGCCCCAGCATTTT.

DNA of the CDR3: TGTGCCAGTATCCTGACAGGGGACACCGGGGAGCTGTTTTTT. It specifies CASILTGDTGELFF. The chain has TRBV7-8 and TRBJ2-2, with TRBD1 identical over 8 bases. This CDR3 is 14 amino acids long. V shed 9 bases and J 3 bases; nucleotides not matched to a gene: 6. Per the germline V gene, CDR1 is SGHVS and CDR2 is FQNEAQ.

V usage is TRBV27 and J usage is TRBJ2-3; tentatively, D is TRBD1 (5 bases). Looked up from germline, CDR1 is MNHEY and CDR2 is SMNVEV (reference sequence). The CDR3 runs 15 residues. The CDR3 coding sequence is TGTGTTCCCTCGACCTCGACAGAAAACACAGATACGCAGTATTTT. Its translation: CVPSTSTENTDTQYF.

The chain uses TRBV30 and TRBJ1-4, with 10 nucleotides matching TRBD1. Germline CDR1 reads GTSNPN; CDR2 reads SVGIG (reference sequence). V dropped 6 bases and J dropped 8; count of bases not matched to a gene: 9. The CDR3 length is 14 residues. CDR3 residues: CACPGTGVREKLFF. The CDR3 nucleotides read TGTGCCTGTCCCGGGACAGGGGTAAGAGAAAAACTGTTTTTT. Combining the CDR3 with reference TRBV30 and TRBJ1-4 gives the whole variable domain SQTIHQWPATLVQPVGSPLSLECTVEGTSNPNLYWYRQAAGRGLQLLFYSVGIGQISSEVPQNLSASRPQDRQFILSSKKLLLSDSGFYLCACPGTGVREKLFFGSGTQLSVL.

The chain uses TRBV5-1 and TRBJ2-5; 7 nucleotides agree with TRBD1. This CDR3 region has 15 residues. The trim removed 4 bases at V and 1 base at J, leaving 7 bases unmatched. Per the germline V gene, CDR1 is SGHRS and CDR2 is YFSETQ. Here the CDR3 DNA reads TGCGCCAGCAGCCCGACAGGGAAGGGCCAAGAGACCCAGTACTTC. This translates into CASSPTGKGQETQYF.

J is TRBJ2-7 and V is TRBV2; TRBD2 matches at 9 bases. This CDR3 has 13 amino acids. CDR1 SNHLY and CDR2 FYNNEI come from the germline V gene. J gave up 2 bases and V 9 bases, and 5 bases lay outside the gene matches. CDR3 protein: CASSGGGPYEQYF. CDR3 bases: TGTGCCAGTAGCGGGGGAGGACCCTACGAGCAGTACTTC. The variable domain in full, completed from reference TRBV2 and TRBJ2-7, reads EPEVTQTPSHQVTQMGQEVILRCVPISNHLYFYWYRQILGQKVEFLVSFYNNEISEKSEIFDDQFSVERPDGSNFTLKIRSTKLEDSAMYFCASSGGGPYEQYFGPGTRLTVT.

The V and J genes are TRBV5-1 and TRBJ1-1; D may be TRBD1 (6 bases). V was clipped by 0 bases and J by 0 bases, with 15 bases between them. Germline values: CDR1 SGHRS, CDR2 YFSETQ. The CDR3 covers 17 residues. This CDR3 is CASSLGGGPTLNTEAFF. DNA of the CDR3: TGCGCCAGCAGCTTGGGCGGGGGCCCGACCCTGAACACTGAAGCTTTCTTT. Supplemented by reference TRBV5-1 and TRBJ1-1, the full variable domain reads KAGVTQTPRYLIKTRGQQVTLSCSPISGHRSVSWYQQTPGQGLQFLFEYFSETQRNKGNFPGRFSGRQFSNSRSEMNVSTLELGDSALYLCASSLGGGPTLNTEAFFGQGTRLTVV.

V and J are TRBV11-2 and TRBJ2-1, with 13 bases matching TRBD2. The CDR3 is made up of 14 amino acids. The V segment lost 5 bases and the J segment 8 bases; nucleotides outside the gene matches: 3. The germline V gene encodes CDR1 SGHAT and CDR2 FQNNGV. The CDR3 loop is CASSLLAGGHEQFF. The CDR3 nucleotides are TGTGCCAGCAGCCTACTAGCGGGGGGGCATGAGCAGTTCTTC. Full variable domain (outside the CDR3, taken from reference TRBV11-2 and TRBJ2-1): EAGVAQSPRYKIIEKRQSVAFWCNPISGHATLYWYQQILGQGPKLLIQFQNNGVVDDSQLPKDRFSAERLKGVDSTLKIQPAKLEDSAVYLCASSLLAGGHEQFFGPGTRLTVL.

In DNA form, the CDR3 reads TGTGCCAGCAGCACCAGGGACAGGGGCGATCAGTACTTC. Translating gives CASSTRDRGDQYF. This chain joins TRBV7-9 and TRBJ2-7; 10 bases fit TRBD1. Germline V gene sequence: CDR1 SEHNR, CDR2 FQNEAQ (reference sequence). The ends lost 5 bases at V and 10 bases at J; junction bases unmatched: 8. This CDR3 has 13 residues.

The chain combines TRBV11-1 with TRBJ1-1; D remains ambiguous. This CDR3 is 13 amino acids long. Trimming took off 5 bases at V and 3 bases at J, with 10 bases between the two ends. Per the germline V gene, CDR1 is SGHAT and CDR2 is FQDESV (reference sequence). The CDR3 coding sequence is TGTGCCAGCAGCCTTGAGGTAGACACTGAAGCTTTCTTT. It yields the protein CASSLEVDTEAFF.

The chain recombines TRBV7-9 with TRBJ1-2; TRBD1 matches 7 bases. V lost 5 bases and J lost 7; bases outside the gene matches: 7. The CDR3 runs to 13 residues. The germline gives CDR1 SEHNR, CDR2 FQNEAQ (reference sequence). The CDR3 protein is CASSLPDRPGYTF. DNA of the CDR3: TGTGCCAGCAGCCTACCGGACAGGCCTGGCTACACCTTC.

The CDR3 coding sequence is TGTGCCAGCCACTTGGGCGGGGGGACAGATACGCAGTATTTT. It translates to CASHLGGGTDTQYF. V gene TRBV3-1 (or the pseudogene TRBV3-2) combines with J gene TRBJ2-3; 8 bases fit TRBD2. The CDR3 extends over 14 amino acids. Per the germline V gene, CDR1 is LGHDT and CDR2 is YNNKEL (reference sequence). Trimming took 8 bases from V and 3 from J; bases not matched to a gene: 7.

In DNA, the CDR3 is TGCAGTGCCCTAGAGGGTAGGGGCTACACCTTC. Translating it yields CSALEGRGYTF. The chain employs TRBV20-1 and TRBJ1-2; D unresolved. The CDR3 has 11 amino acids. The germline CDR1 and CDR2 sequences are DFQATT and SNEGSKA (reference sequence). The V and J ends lost 6 bases and 8 bases respectively, with 13 bases between them.

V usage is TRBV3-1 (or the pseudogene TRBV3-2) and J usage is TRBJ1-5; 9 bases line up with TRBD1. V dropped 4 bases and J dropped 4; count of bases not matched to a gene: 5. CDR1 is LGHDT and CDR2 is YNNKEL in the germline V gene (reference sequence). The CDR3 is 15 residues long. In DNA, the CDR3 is TGTGCCAGCAGCCGTTGGGACAGGGAAAATCAGCCCCAGCATTTT. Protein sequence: CASSRWDRENQPQHF.

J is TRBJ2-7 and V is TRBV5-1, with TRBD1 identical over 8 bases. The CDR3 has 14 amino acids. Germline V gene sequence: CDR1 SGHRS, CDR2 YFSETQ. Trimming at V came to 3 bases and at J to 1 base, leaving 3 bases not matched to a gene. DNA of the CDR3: TGCGCCAGCAGCTCAACAGGGGGGTCCTACGAGCAGTACTTC. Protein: CASSSTGGSYEQYF.

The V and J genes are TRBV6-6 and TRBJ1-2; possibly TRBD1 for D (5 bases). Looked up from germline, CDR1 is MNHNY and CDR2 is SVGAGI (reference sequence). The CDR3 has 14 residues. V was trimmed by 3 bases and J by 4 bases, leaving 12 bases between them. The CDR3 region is CASSYLGVGYGYTF. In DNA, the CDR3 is TGTGCCAGCAGTTATTTAGGGGTTGGCTATGGCTACACCTTC.

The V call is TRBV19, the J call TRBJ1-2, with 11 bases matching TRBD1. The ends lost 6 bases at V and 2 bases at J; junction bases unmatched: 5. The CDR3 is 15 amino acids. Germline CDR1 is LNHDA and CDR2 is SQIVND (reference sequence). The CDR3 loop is CASSPDRGLNYGYTF. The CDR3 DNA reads TGTGCCAGTAGCCCGGACAGGGGGCTAAACTATGGCTACACCTTC.

CDR3 DNA: TGTGCCAGCAGTCAAACAGGGTTTCAGCCCCAGCATTTT. This gives the protein CASSQTGFQPQHF. The chain carries TRBV6-6 and TRBJ1-5; TRBD1 is a possible D gene (6 bases). The germline gives CDR1 MNHNY, CDR2 SVGAGI (reference sequence). Trimming took off 5 bases at V and 6 bases at J, with 11 bases between the two ends. The length of the CDR3 is 13 residues.

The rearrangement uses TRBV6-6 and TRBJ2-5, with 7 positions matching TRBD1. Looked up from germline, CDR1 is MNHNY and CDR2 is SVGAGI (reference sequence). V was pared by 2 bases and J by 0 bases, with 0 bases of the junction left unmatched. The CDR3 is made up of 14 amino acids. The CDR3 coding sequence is TGTGCCAGCAGTTACGGGACAGACCAAGAGACCCAGTACTTC. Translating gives CASSYGTDQETQYF.

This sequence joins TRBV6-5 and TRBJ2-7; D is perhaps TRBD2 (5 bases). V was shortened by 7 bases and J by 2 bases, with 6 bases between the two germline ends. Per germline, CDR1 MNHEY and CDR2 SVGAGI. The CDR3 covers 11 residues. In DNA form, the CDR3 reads TGTGCCAGCACGCGGGCCTACGAGCAGTACTTC. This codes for CASTRAYEQYF.

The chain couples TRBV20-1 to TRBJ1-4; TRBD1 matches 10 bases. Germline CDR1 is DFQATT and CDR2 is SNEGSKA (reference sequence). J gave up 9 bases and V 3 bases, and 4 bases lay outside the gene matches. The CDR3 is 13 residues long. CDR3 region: CSASDRGLQKLFF. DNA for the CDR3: TGCAGTGCTAGTGACAGGGGGCTACAAAAACTGTTTTTT.

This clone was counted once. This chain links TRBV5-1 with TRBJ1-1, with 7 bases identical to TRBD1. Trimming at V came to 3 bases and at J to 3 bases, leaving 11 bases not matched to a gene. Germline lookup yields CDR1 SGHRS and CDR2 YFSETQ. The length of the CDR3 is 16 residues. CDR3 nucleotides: TGCGCCAGCAGCTCCCGTTATTACCAGGGGGACACTGAAGCTTTCTTT. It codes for CASSSRYYQGDTEAFF. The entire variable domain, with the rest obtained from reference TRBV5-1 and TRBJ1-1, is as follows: KAGVTQTPRYLIKTRGQQVTLSCSPISGHRSVSWYQQTPGQGLQFLFEYFSETQRNKGNFPGRFSGRQFSNSRSEMNVSTLELGDSALYLCASSSRYYQGDTEAFFGQGTRLTVV.